A single sample is the source of the 9 T cell receptor beta chains below, sequenced in a study of technical replicates of blood from a handful of donors. Produced via immunoSEQ multiplex PCR; TCRdb's table is partial and in-frame only. The sample contains approximately 15,000 clones, 85% to 90% of which appear only once. The sample consisted of PBMCs. The receptors shown here come from a human donor in good health.

The chain recombines TRBV28 with TRBJ2-7; TRBD2 agrees at 14 bases. This CDR3 has 14 amino acids. After removal of 5 bases from V and 6 bases from J, the junction contained 3 bases not matched to a gene. Germline CDR1 reads MDHEN; CDR2 reads SYDVKM. The CDR3 DNA follows: TGTGCCAGCAGTCCTGGACTAGCGGGAGGCGAGCAGTACTTC. It translates to CASSPGLAGGEQYF.

The chain carries TRBV5-1 and TRBJ2-3; the match to TRBD2 covers 14 bases. J gave up 6 bases and V 3 bases, and 6 bases lay outside the gene matches. This CDR3 has 16 amino acids. Germline-derived CDR1 and CDR2 are SGHRS and YFSETQ. In DNA form, the CDR3 reads TGCGCCAGCAGCTCGGGGACTAGCGGGAGTGGGGATACGCAGTATTTT. Amino acid sequence: CASSSGTSGSGDTQYF.

The chain is built from TRBV5-6 and TRBJ2-6; D call uncertain. V was shortened by 7 bases and J by 0 bases, with 11 bases between the two germline ends. CDR1 is SGHDT and CDR2 is YYEEEE in the germline V gene. The CDR3 contains 15 residues. The CDR3 sequence: CASYWFGSGANVLTF. In DNA form, the CDR3 reads TGTGCCAGCTACTGGTTCGGCTCTGGGGCCAACGTCCTGACTTTC. Looking up the rest from reference TRBV5-6 and TRBJ2-6 gives the full variable domain: DAGVTQSPTHLIKTRGQQVTLRCSPKSGHDTVSWYQQALGQGPQFIFQYYEEEERQRGNFPDRFSGHQFPNYSSELNVNALLLGDSALYLCASYWFGSGANVLTFGAGSRLTVL.

As DNA, the CDR3 is TGTGCCAGCAGCTTGGGGTCGACGGGGAGGACCGGGGAGCTGTTTTTT. Its protein is CASSLGSTGRTGELFF. The chain carries TRBV5-4 and TRBJ2-2, with a tentative D call TRBD2 (6 bases). The germline V and J ends were trimmed by 0 bases and 5 bases, with 14 bases remaining between them. Germline V gene sequence: CDR1 SGHNT, CDR2 YYREEE (reference sequence). The CDR3 extends over 16 amino acids. The complete variable domain, with remaining parts taken from reference TRBV5-4 and TRBJ2-2, reads ETGVTQSPTHLIKTRGQQVTLRCSSQSGHNTVSWYQQALGQGPQFIFQYYREEENGRGNFPPRFSGLQFPNYSSELNVNALELDDSALYLCASSLGSTGRTGELFFGEGSRLTVL.

The chain carries TRBV28 and TRBJ2-7; TRBD2 is a possible D gene (5 bases). The V gene's germline CDR1 is MDHEN and CDR2 SYDVKM. The CDR3 spans 14 residues. V lost 4 bases and J lost 4, with 14 bases in between. The CDR3, as DNA: TGTGCCAGCAGTTATCCCGGACTTGAATACGAGCAGTACTTC. It codes for CASSYPGLEYEQYF.

The gene calls are TRBV27 and TRBJ2-7; 8 bases are a match to TRBD2. Germline lookup yields CDR1 MNHEY and CDR2 SMNVEV (reference sequence). V trimming: 5 bases; J trimming: 4 bases; junction bases outside the gene matches: 4. This CDR3 is built from 13 residues. The CDR3 nucleotides read TGTGCCAGCAGTCCCCGGGGGGGGTACGAGCAGTACTTC. Translation gives CASSPRGGYEQYF.

V is TRBV5-1 and J is TRBJ1-2; possibly TRBD1 for D (6 bases). The CDR3 consists of 15 residues. V was clipped by 2 bases and J by 3 bases, with 14 bases between them. Germline lookup yields CDR1 SGHRS and CDR2 YFSETQ. CDR3 region: CASSFLAGVDYGYTF. CDR3 DNA: TGCGCCAGCAGCTTTTTGGCAGGGGTTGACTATGGCTACACCTTC.

The chain joins TRBV2 to TRBJ1-4, with TRBD1 matching over 9 bases. The V gene's germline CDR1 is SNHLY and CDR2 FYNNEI. This CDR3 comprises 15 residues. The V gene end was trimmed by 6 bases and the J gene end by 0 bases; junction bases not matched to a gene: 2. CDR3 residues: CASRGQGTTNEKLFF. The CDR3 region has the DNA TGTGCCAGCAGAGGACAGGGGACAACTAATGAAAAACTGTTTTTT.

This clone was found once. This chain connects TRBV7-9 to TRBJ2-1; tentative D call: TRBD1 (6 bases). CDR3 length: 15 residues. Per the germline V gene, CDR1 is SEHNR and CDR2 is FQNEAQ (reference sequence). V was shortened by 6 bases and J by 4 bases, with 16 bases between the two germline ends. The CDR3 nucleotides are TGTGCCAGCAGGAACCGACAGGTCTGGTACAATGAGCAGTTCTTC. Protein: CASRNRQVWYNEQFF.